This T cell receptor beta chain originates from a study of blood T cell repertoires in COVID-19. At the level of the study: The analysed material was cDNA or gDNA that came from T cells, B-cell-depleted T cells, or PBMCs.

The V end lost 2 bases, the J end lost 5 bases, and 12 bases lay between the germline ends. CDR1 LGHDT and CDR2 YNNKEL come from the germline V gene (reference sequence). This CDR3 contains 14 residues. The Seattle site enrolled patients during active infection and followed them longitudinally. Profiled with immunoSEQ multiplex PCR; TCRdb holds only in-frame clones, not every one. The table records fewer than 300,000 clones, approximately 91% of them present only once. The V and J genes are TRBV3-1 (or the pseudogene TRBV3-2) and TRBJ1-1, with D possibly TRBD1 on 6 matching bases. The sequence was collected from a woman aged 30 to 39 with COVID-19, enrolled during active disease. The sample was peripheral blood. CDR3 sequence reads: CASSQQGWGTEAFF. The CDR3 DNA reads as TGTGCCAGCAGCCAACAGGGGTGGGGAACTGAAGCTTTCTTT.